One sample yielded the 25 T cell receptor beta chains listed below, sequenced in a study of blood T cell repertoires in COVID-19 (dated by TCRdb to 2018 to 2021). Libraries were constructed by the immunoSEQ multiplex PCR assay. TCRdb's version of the immuneACCESS table is confined to in-frame rearrangements and falls short of the full clone set. An unresolved V gene accounts for under half of the shortfall where checked; the remainder is of unknown origin. Here the sample has about 280,000 clones; roughly 80% occur a single time. The top ten clones comprise about 5% of the sample. Sequences were obtained from PBMCs or T cells enriched from blood (not recorded which). The origin of the receptors is a man aged 35 to 55 who had been exposed to COVID-19.

The genes are TRBV5-4 and TRBJ1-6; D unresolved. CDR1 is SGHNT and CDR2 is YYREEE in the germline V gene (reference sequence). Trimming left V 2 bases short and J 10 bases short, with 19 bases between. This CDR3 contains 16 residues. Here the CDR3 reads CASSFSPTRQNSPLHF. The CDR3 bases are TGTGCCAGCAGCTTCTCTCCGACGAGGCAGAACTCACCCCTCCACTTT.

This chain links TRBV21-1 with TRBJ2-7; TRBD2 reflects the table's D call only, with no check against the DNA. TRBV21-1 is tagged as a pseudogene. This CDR3 has 14 amino acids. For the CDR3, the DNA is TGTGCCAGCAGCAGTCACCTTAGCTCCTACGAGCAGTACTTC. The encoded protein is CASSSHLSSYEQYF.

The V call is TRBV6-5, the J call TRBJ2-1; TRBD2 matches at 8 bases. This CDR3 is 15 amino acids long. Germline CDR1 is MNHEY and CDR2 is SVGAGI. The ends lost 7 bases at V and 0 bases at J; junction bases unmatched: 5. CDR3 amino acids: CASNIGTSSYNEQFF. DNA of the CDR3: TGTGCCAGCAATATCGGGACTAGCTCCTACAATGAGCAGTTCTTC.

This sequence joins TRBV6-6 and TRBJ1-6, with TRBD1 matching over 7 bases. The V segment lost 1 base and the J segment 7 bases; nucleotides outside the gene matches: 4. The V gene's germline CDR1 is MNHNY and CDR2 SVGAGI (reference sequence). The CDR3 is 15 amino acids. The CDR3 region has the DNA TGTGCCAGCAGTTACTGGACAGGCATCAATTCACCCCTCCACTTT. Residues: CASSYWTGINSPLHF.

V usage is TRBV21-1 and J usage is TRBJ2-1; the DNA was not used to check the table's D call, TRBD2. TRBV21-1 is tagged as a pseudogene. The CDR3 runs to 14 residues. CDR3 in DNA: TGTGCCAGCAGCAAAGACACTAAATACAATGAGCAGTTCTTC. It yields the protein CASSKDTKYNEQFF.

Here the CDR3 reads CASSTDQGGDYGYTF. The CDR3 nucleotides read TGTGCCAGCAGTACCGACCAGGGAGGGGACTATGGCTACACCTTC. The gene calls are TRBV6-6 and TRBJ1-2; a weak D match, TRBD1 (5 bases). Deletions cut 5 bases from V and 3 bases from J, with 16 bases between. This CDR3 spans 15 amino acids. Germline lookup yields CDR1 MNHNY and CDR2 SVGAGI (reference sequence).

V usage is TRBV30 and J usage is TRBJ1-1, with a possible D match to TRBD1 (6 bases). This CDR3 has 14 amino acids. The germline V and J ends were trimmed by 5 bases and 4 bases, with 17 bases remaining between them. Germline V gene lookup returns CDR1 GTSNPN and CDR2 SVGIG (reference sequence). The CDR3 region has the DNA TGTGCCTGGGTCAAAGACAGGTGGGGCACTGAAGCTTTCTTT. Its protein product is CAWVKDRWGTEAFF.

J is TRBJ2-3 and V is TRBV6-5; TRBD2 matches at 7 bases. Germline V gene data show CDR1 as MNHEY and CDR2 as SVGAGI. This CDR3 is 15 amino acids long. Trimming removed 6 bases from V and 2 bases from J; junction bases left unmatched: 8. The CDR3 sequence: CASSRGELHTDTQYF. CDR3 nucleotides: TGTGCCAGCAGCCGGGGGGAACTACACACAGATACGCAGTATTTT.

This chain uses TRBV28 with TRBJ1-3; no clear D. The V end was cut by 3 bases, the J end by 1 base, with 7 bases between. Germline-derived CDR1 and CDR2 are MDHEN and SYDVKM. This CDR3 is 14 amino acids long. The CDR3 DNA follows: TGTGCCAGCAGTTTGCCGGGATCTGGAAACACCATATATTTT. Encoded protein: CASSLPGSGNTIYF.

This sequence joins TRBV21-1 and TRBJ2-7; TRBD2 is taken as the D call from the table, unchecked against the DNA. TRBV21-1 is noted as a pseudogene. CDR3 length equals 11 residues. DNA of the CDR3: TGTGCCAGCAGCAAACCCCCCGGGCAGTACTTC. It encodes CASSKPPGQYF.

In regard to this clone: One end of the junction varies from germline; a read error may be responsible. V gene TRBV7-2 combines with J gene TRBJ2-1; 9 bases are shared with TRBD1. Germline V lookup: CDR1 SGHTA, CDR2 FQGNSA. There are 18 residues in the CDR3. The chain's CDR3 is CVSSPILLSDRGVGEQFF. The CDR3 DNA follows: TGTGTCAGCAGCCCGATCCTATTATCGGACAGGGGAGTAGGTGAGCAGTTCTTC.

The rearrangement joins TRBV6-5 to TRBJ2-7; maybe TRBD2 (6 bases). Germline CDR1 is MNHEY and CDR2 is SVGAGI. The CDR3 is 14 amino acids. V lost 6 bases and J 6 bases, leaving 18 bases between the germline ends. CDR3 in amino acids: CASRVNTVSGEQYF. In DNA, the CDR3 is TGTGCCAGCAGGGTGAACACCGTTAGCGGCGAGCAGTACTTC.

The chain combines TRBV6-9 with TRBJ1-3; D gene unclear. Germline CDR1 and CDR2: MNHGY and SVAAGI. The V end lost 4 bases, the J end lost 3 bases, and 7 bases lay between the germline ends. CDR3 size: 13 residues. CDR3 loop: CASSFPFGNTIYF. The CDR3, as DNA: TGTGCCAGCAGTTTCCCCTTTGGAAACACCATATATTTT.

The V gene is TRBV19, the J gene TRBJ2-7; TRBD1 might be the D (7 bases). CDR1 LNHDA and CDR2 SQIVND come from the germline V gene (reference sequence). This CDR3 has 19 residues. V was cut by 5 bases and J by 2 bases, with 28 bases left in between. DNA for the CDR3: TGTGCCAGTAGTCCAATGGGGGGACAGCGCACTAGGAACCCCTACGAGCAGTACTTC. This encodes CASSPMGGQRTRNPYEQYF.

The chain has TRBV2 and TRBJ1-2, with D uncertain. Trimming shortened V by 7 bases and J by 3 bases, and 18 bases separated the two germline ends. The CDR3 length is 15 residues. Germline CDR1 is SNHLY and CDR2 is FYNNEI. CDR3 in amino acids: CASTEFGLPDYGYTF. The DNA of the CDR3 is TGTGCCAGCACAGAGTTTGGACTCCCCGACTATGGCTACACCTTC.

V usage is TRBV7-8 and J usage is TRBJ2-7; 8 bases fit TRBD2. The ends lost 5 bases at V and 10 bases at J; junction bases unmatched: 13. CDR1 SGHVS and CDR2 FQNEAQ come from the germline V gene. CDR3 length: 14 residues. CDR3 nucleotides: TGTGCCAGCAGCAACGGGAGGGCTAGTCAGGATCAGTACTTC. Residues: CASSNGRASQDQYF.

The chain employs TRBV15 and TRBJ2-2, with TRBD1 as a possible D gene (5 bases). Trimming stripped 3 bases from V and 3 bases from J, with 8 bases between. The germline V gene has CDR1 LNHNV and CDR2 YYDKDF (reference sequence). The CDR3 consists of 14 residues. The DNA for the CDR3 is TGTGCCACCAGCAGCGACAGACACACCGGGGAGCTGTTTTTT. This translates into CATSSDRHTGELFF.

The rearrangement uses TRBV24-1 and TRBJ1-2, with 10 bases aligning to TRBD1. The V gene's germline CDR1 is KGHDR and CDR2 SFDVKD. V lost 7 bases, J lost 7 bases, and 5 bases stayed unmatched. The CDR3 sequence is 13 residues long. The CDR3 sequence is CATSGQGVVGYTF. CDR3 DNA: TGTGCCACCAGCGGACAGGGGGTAGTTGGCTACACCTTC.

The J gene is TRBJ1-2, the V gene TRBV5-6; 7 nucleotides align to TRBD1. V lost 4 bases and J lost 2; bases outside the gene matches: 5. This CDR3 contains 14 residues. Germline V gives CDR1 SGHDT, CDR2 YYEEEE. The CDR3 sequence is CASSRVDRNYGYTF. Written as DNA, the CDR3 is TGTGCCAGCAGCCGTGTGGACAGGAACTATGGCTACACCTTC.

This chain connects TRBV7-2 to TRBJ1-6; 7 positions agree with TRBD1. The CDR3 covers 17 residues. Germline loops: CDR1 SGHTA, CDR2 FQGNSA. The J segment lost 7 bases and the V segment lost 1 base, leaving 10 bases of the junction unmatched. The CDR3 region has the DNA TGTGCCAGCAGCTTAGTTGCGTCGGCCAGGGGGAATTCACCCCTCCACTTT. Translation: CASSLVASARGNSPLHF.

V and J are TRBV7-2 and TRBJ2-7; possibly TRBD2 for D (5 bases). CDR1 and CDR2 (germline): SGHTA, FQGNSA. Trimming took 1 base from V and 4 from J, leaving 11 bases between them. There are 14 residues in the CDR3. CDR3 region: CASSLERGFYEQYF. The CDR3 region has the DNA TGTGCCAGCAGCTTAGAGAGAGGGTTTTACGAGCAGTACTTC.

The V call is TRBV19, the J call TRBJ2-6, with a possible D match to TRBD1 (6 bases). The V end lost 7 bases, the J end lost 0 bases, and 16 bases lay between the germline ends. The CDR3 consists of 17 residues. Per germline, CDR1 LNHDA and CDR2 SQIVND (reference sequence). The CDR3 loop reads CASTIGGADSGANVLTF. The CDR3 DNA sequence: TGTGCCAGTACAATAGGGGGAGCCGACTCTGGGGCCAACGTCCTGACTTTC.

This chain connects TRBV9 to TRBJ1-6, with 11 positions matching TRBD1. The CDR3 has 17 residues. The germline CDR1 and CDR2 sequences are SGDLS and YYNGEE. The junction had 7 bases not matched to a gene; V was cut back by 1 base and J by 7 bases. This chain's CDR3 is CASSVSGQGASNSPLHF. The CDR3 DNA reads TGTGCCAGCAGCGTATCCGGACAGGGGGCTTCGAATTCACCCCTCCACTTT.

The genes are TRBV3-1 (or the pseudogene TRBV3-2) and TRBJ2-2; TRBD2 matches at 7 bases. The CDR3 sequence is 17 residues long. The ends lost 1 base at V and 6 bases at J; junction bases unmatched: 11. CDR1 and CDR2 (germline): LGHDT, YNNKEL (reference sequence). DNA of the CDR3: TGTGCCAGCAGCCAAGCGGCGGGGGTGAGGTCTTCCGGGGAGCTGTTTTTT. Translated: CASSQAAGVRSSGELFF.

This rearrangement joins TRBV11-1 to TRBJ1-1; TRBD1 aligns across 9 bases. V was pared by 5 bases and J by 0 bases, with 7 bases of the junction left unmatched. CDR1 is SGHAT and CDR2 is FQDESV in the germline V gene (reference sequence). The CDR3 totals 16 residues. The CDR3 DNA follows: TGTGCCAGCAGCGATATGACAGGGGGTATGAACACTGAAGCTTTCTTT. Residues: CASSDMTGGMNTEAFF. Looking up the rest from reference TRBV11-1 and TRBJ1-1 gives the full variable domain: EAEVAQSPRYKITEKSQAVAFWCDPISGHATLYWYRQILGQGPELLVQFQDESVVDDSQLPKDRFSAERLKGVDSTLKIQPAELGDSAMYLCASSDMTGGMNTEAFFGQGTRLTVV.